The rows below give T cell receptor beta chains drawn from one sample of a study of T-cell memory formation after mild COVID-19. Using its own MiXCR run on the 5' RACE reads, TCRdb lists one record per CDR3 protein. The sample consists of 200,000 or so distinct CDR3 sequences, around 18% of them appearing once. The sample consisted of PBMCs or a T cell subset sorted from them (not recorded which). Receptors originate from an adult woman who had mild COVID-19 (a few samples of this study predate the infection). Cell type and time point are not known. Each CDR3 is given with its conserved first and last residue. The D gene is left open where the match is weak. Rows may omit the clone size; those that give it use once, few, many or a size class.

clone_size: few; j_call: TRBJ2-5; v_call: TRBV6-5; d_call: .; cdr3_aa: CASSSADRSWETQYF; cdr3_nt: TGTGCCAGCAGTTCCGCCGACAGGAGTTGGGAGACCCAGTACTTC
clone_size: .; j_call: TRBJ2-1; v_call: TRBV5-1; d_call: TRBD2; cdr3_aa: CASSVEREIRDNEQFF; cdr3_nt: TGCGCCAGCAGTGTAGAGCGGGAGATCCGAGACAATGAGCAGTTCTTC
clone_size: .; j_call: TRBJ2-3; v_call: TRBV18; d_call: TRBD2; cdr3_aa: CASSSGGTDTQYF; cdr3_nt: TGTGCCAGCTCATCGGGGGGTACAGATACGCAGTATTTT
clone_size: once; j_call: TRBJ2-7; v_call: TRBV5-1; d_call: .; cdr3_aa: CASSSPQGGYEQYF; cdr3_nt: TGCGCCAGCAGCTCCCCGCAGGGGGGCTACGAGCAGTACTTC
clone_size: .; j_call: TRBJ2-7; v_call: TRBV7-6; d_call: TRBD1; cdr3_aa: CASSRGQGVNEQYF; cdr3_nt: TGTGCCAGCAGCCGAGGACAGGGCGTCAACGAGCAGTACTTC
clone_size: .; j_call: TRBJ2-7; v_call: TRBV3-1; d_call: .; cdr3_aa: CASSQTAAEQYF; cdr3_nt: TGTGCCAGCAGCCAGACAGCGGCCGAGCAGTACTTC
clone_size: .; j_call: TRBJ2-7; v_call: TRBV2; d_call: .; cdr3_aa: CASGSDSYEQYF; cdr3_nt: TGTGCCAGCGGGAGTGATTCCTACGAGCAGTACTTC
clone_size: .; j_call: TRBJ1-2; v_call: TRBV28; d_call: .; cdr3_aa: CASSLNLQGGYGYTF; cdr3_nt: TGTGCCAGCAGTTTAAATTTACAGGGAGGCTATGGCTACACCTTC
clone_size: few; j_call: TRBJ1-2; v_call: TRBV29-1; d_call: .; cdr3_aa: CSVDRIDSGIYGYTF; cdr3_nt: TGCAGCGTTGATAGGATTGACAGCGGGATTTATGGCTACACCTTC
clone_size: few; j_call: TRBJ2-1; v_call: TRBV7-2; d_call: .; cdr3_aa: CASSLDSGRSNEQFF; cdr3_nt: TGTGCCAGCAGCTTAGACTCCGGGCGGAGCAATGAGCAGTTCTTC
clone_size: few; j_call: TRBJ2-7; v_call: TRBV6-2/TRBV6-3; d_call: .; cdr3_aa: CASSNSVPYEQYF; cdr3_nt: TGTGCCAGCAGCAACTCTGTACCCTACGAGCAGTACTTC
clone_size: .; j_call: TRBJ2-1; v_call: TRBV9; d_call: .; cdr3_aa: CASSVRLATSSYNEQFF; cdr3_nt: TGTGCCAGCAGCGTTCGGCTAGCGACAAGCTCCTACAATGAGCAGTTCTTC
clone_size: few; j_call: TRBJ2-2; v_call: TRBV5-1; d_call: TRBD1; cdr3_aa: CASSQRQGNTGELFF; cdr3_nt: TGCGCCAGCAGCCAACGACAGGGTAACACCGGGGAGCTGTTTTTT
clone_size: .; j_call: TRBJ2-5; v_call: TRBV3-1; d_call: .; cdr3_aa: CASSRRTTLETQYF; cdr3_nt: TGTGCCAGCAGCCGGCGGACTACCTTAGAGACCCAGTACTTC
clone_size: .; j_call: TRBJ1-2; v_call: TRBV20-1; d_call: .; cdr3_aa: CSARDNWTYGYTF; cdr3_nt: TGCAGTGCTAGAGATAACTGGACCTATGGCTACACCTTC
clone_size: few; j_call: TRBJ2-3; v_call: TRBV24-1; d_call: .; cdr3_aa: CATRRGWGTDTQYF; cdr3_nt: TGTGCCACCAGGAGAGGCTGGGGAACAGATACGCAGTATTTT
clone_size: few; j_call: TRBJ2-1; v_call: TRBV20-1; d_call: .; cdr3_aa: CSAGTHNEQFF; cdr3_nt: TGCAGTGCTGGAACCCACAATGAGCAGTTCTTC
clone_size: few; j_call: TRBJ1-2; v_call: TRBV4-3; d_call: .; cdr3_aa: CASSQGGDTKVYGYTF; cdr3_nt: TGCGCCAGCAGCCAAGGGGGAGATACAAAGGTCTATGGCTACACCTTC
clone_size: few; j_call: TRBJ2-5; v_call: TRBV5-1; d_call: .; cdr3_aa: CASSLGGTPETQYF; cdr3_nt: TGCGCCAGCAGCTTGGGAGGTACCCCGGAGACCCAGTACTTC
clone_size: .; j_call: TRBJ1-2; v_call: TRBV25-1; d_call: TRBD1; cdr3_aa: CASSTGGTGYHGYTF; cdr3_nt: TGTGCCAGCAGTACCGGGGGGACAGGGTATCATGGCTACACCTTC
clone_size: .; j_call: TRBJ2-3; v_call: TRBV3-1; d_call: .; cdr3_aa: CASSHRGDTQYF; cdr3_nt: TGTGCCAGCAGCCATCGCGGAGATACGCAGTATTTT
clone_size: .; j_call: TRBJ2-7; v_call: TRBV12-3/TRBV12-4; d_call: TRBD2; cdr3_aa: CASSPRGLANSYEQYF; cdr3_nt: TGTGCCAGCAGTCCAAGGGGACTAGCGAACTCCTACGAGCAGTACTTC
clone_size: few; j_call: TRBJ2-1; v_call: TRBV4-2; d_call: TRBD2; cdr3_aa: CASSQGTLAGGRGEQFF; cdr3_nt: TGTGCCAGCAGCCAAGGGACCCTAGCGGGGGGGCGGGGTGAGCAGTTCTTC
clone_size: few; j_call: TRBJ2-3; v_call: TRBV7-6; d_call: TRBD2; cdr3_aa: CASSLGPSGNTDTQYF; cdr3_nt: TGTGCCAGCAGCTTAGGACCTAGCGGAAACACAGATACGCAGTATTTT
clone_size: .; j_call: TRBJ1-3; v_call: TRBV10-3; d_call: .; cdr3_aa: CAISESGMGNTIYF; cdr3_nt: TGTGCCATCAGTGAATCAGGGATGGGAAACACCATATATTTT
clone_size: few; j_call: TRBJ2-7; v_call: TRBV4-1; d_call: TRBD2; cdr3_aa: CASSQDDSGGTYEQYF; cdr3_nt: TGCGCCAGCAGCCAAGATGACAGCGGGGGTACCTACGAGCAGTACTTC
clone_size: .; j_call: TRBJ1-1; v_call: TRBV20-1; d_call: .; cdr3_aa: CSARDRQGWLEAFF; cdr3_nt: TGCAGTGCTAGAGATAGGCAGGGGTGGCTTGAAGCTTTCTTT
clone_size: .; j_call: TRBJ1-3; v_call: TRBV7-2; d_call: .; cdr3_aa: CASSKVGGHPLAGNTIYF; cdr3_nt: TGTGCCAGCAGTAAAGTGGGGGGACACCCCCTCGCTGGAAACACCATATATTTT
clone_size: .; j_call: TRBJ2-2; v_call: TRBV7-8; d_call: TRBD2; cdr3_aa: CASSLVGRGRSNTGELFF; cdr3_nt: TGTGCCAGCAGCTTAGTGGGTCGCGGGAGATCGAACACCGGGGAGCTGTTTTTT
clone_size: few; j_call: TRBJ2-7; v_call: TRBV6-5; d_call: .; cdr3_aa: CASSYRGEQYF; cdr3_nt: TGTGCCAGCAGTTACAGGGGGGAGCAGTACTTC
clone_size: few; j_call: TRBJ2-4; v_call: TRBV12-3/TRBV12-4; d_call: TRBD2; cdr3_aa: CASSPPWVAGGPRGKNIQYF; cdr3_nt: TGTGCCAGCAGTCCCCCCTGGGTAGCGGGAGGACCGAGGGGCAAAAACATTCAGTACTTC
clone_size: few; j_call: TRBJ2-1; v_call: TRBV5-6; d_call: .; cdr3_aa: CASSSSISRDNEQFF; cdr3_nt: TGTGCCAGCAGCTCCTCAATTAGCCGGGACAATGAGCAGTTCTTC
clone_size: .; j_call: TRBJ1-5; v_call: TRBV7-2; d_call: .; cdr3_aa: CASSLALVGAPNNQPQHF; cdr3_nt: TGTGCCAGCAGCTTAGCGTTGGTGGGAGCCCCTAACAATCAGCCCCAGCATTTT
clone_size: .; j_call: TRBJ2-2; v_call: TRBV9; d_call: .; cdr3_aa: CASRSDIGELFF; cdr3_nt: TGTGCCAGCAGGTCCGATATCGGGGAGCTGTTTTTT
clone_size: .; j_call: TRBJ2-5; v_call: TRBV5-4; d_call: .; cdr3_aa: CASSLGLAAETQYF; cdr3_nt: TGTGCCAGCAGCTTGGGGTTAGCGGCGGAGACCCAGTACTTC
clone_size: .; j_call: TRBJ2-1; v_call: TRBV10-3; d_call: .; cdr3_aa: CAISESGTYNEQFF; cdr3_nt: TGTGCCATCAGTGAGTCGGGTACCTACAATGAGCAGTTCTTC
clone_size: .; j_call: TRBJ1-1; v_call: TRBV6-6; d_call: .; cdr3_aa: CASSYTAMNTEAFF; cdr3_nt: TGTGCCAGCAGTTACACAGCTATGAACACTGAAGCTTTCTTT
clone_size: .; j_call: TRBJ2-7; v_call: TRBV19; d_call: TRBD2; cdr3_aa: CASSAPSGGYYEQYF; cdr3_nt: TGTGCCAGTAGTGCCCCTAGCGGGGGATACTACGAGCAGTACTTC
clone_size: few; j_call: TRBJ2-2; v_call: TRBV14; d_call: .; cdr3_aa: CASSHSGWWGTGELFF; cdr3_nt: TGTGCCAGCAGCCATTCTGGCTGGTGGGGTACCGGGGAGCTGTTTTTT
clone_size: few; j_call: TRBJ2-1; v_call: TRBV12-3/TRBV12-4; d_call: TRBD1; cdr3_aa: CASSPKTTGDGDNEQFF; cdr3_nt: TGTGCCAGCAGCCCCAAGACAACAGGGGACGGGGACAATGAGCAGTTCTTC
clone_size: .; j_call: TRBJ1-6; v_call: TRBV9; d_call: .; cdr3_aa: CASSEGVGQGRSPLHF; cdr3_nt: TGTGCCAGCAGCGAGGGGGTTGGGCAGGGGCGGTCACCCCTCCACTTT
clone_size: .; j_call: TRBJ1-5; v_call: TRBV12-3/TRBV12-4; d_call: .; cdr3_aa: CASTYPGRNQPQHF; cdr3_nt: TGTGCCAGCACCTACCCCGGACGGAATCAGCCCCAGCATTTT
clone_size: few; j_call: TRBJ2-1; v_call: TRBV20-1; d_call: .; cdr3_aa: CSASGGGYNEQFF; cdr3_nt: TGCAGTGCTAGCGGGGGAGGTTACAATGAGCAGTTCTTC